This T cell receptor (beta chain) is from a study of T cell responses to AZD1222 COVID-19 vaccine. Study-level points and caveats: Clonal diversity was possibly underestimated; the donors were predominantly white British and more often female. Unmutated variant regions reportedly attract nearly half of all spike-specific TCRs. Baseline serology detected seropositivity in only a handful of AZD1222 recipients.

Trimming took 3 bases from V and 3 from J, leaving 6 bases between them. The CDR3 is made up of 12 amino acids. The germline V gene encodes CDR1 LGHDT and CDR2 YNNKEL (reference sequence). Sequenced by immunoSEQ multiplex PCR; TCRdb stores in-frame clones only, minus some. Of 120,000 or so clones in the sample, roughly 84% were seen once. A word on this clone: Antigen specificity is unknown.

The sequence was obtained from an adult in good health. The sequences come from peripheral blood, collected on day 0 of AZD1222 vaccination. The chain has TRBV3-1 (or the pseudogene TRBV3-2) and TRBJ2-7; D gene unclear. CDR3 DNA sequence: TGTGCCAGCAGCCAGTCTTACTACGAGCAGTACTTC. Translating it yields CASSQSYYEQYF.